This TCR beta chain derives from a study of blood T cell repertoires in COVID-19. V gave up 7 bases and J gave up 2 bases, with 17 bases separating them. CDR1 and CDR2 from the germline V gene are MNHEY and SVGAGI. The CDR3 covers 15 residues. The data were produced by immunoSEQ multiplex PCR, yet TCRdb's version contains in-frame clones alone and is incomplete. The sample records some 200,000 clones, around 81% being singletons. The TCR was taken from a woman aged 60 to 75 with acute or convalescent COVID-19. V gene TRBV6-5 combines with J gene TRBJ2-5; D may be TRBD2 (5 bases). The material sequenced was peripheral blood. The chain's CDR3 is CASTRGRLTQETQYF. The CDR3 region has the DNA TGTGCCAGCACGAGAGGCAGACTAACGCAAGAGACCCAGTACTTC.